Presented here are 14 T cell receptor beta chains from one specimen sequenced in a study of cytomegalovirus exposure and HLA in healthy donors. Primers: 60 Vbeta forward and 13 Jbeta reverse. Produced via immunoSEQ multiplex PCR; TCRdb's table is partial and in-frame only. The sample shows 90,000 to 120,000 clones, approximately 84% of them seen only once. The sequencing sample was made of PBMCs. All receptors come from a man aged 25-45 years in good health and CMV-seronegative.

The rearrangement uses TRBV4-2 and TRBJ1-2, with D possibly TRBD1 on 6 matching bases. Trimming removed 3 bases from V and 1 base from J, with 12 bases in between. CDR1 is LGHNA and CDR2 is YNFKEQ in the germline V gene. This CDR3 contains 15 residues. CDR3 in amino acids: CASSQGHINNYGYTF. CDR3 DNA sequence: TGTGCCAGCAGCCAGGGACATATTAATAACTATGGCTACACCTTC.

The V and J genes are TRBV28 and TRBJ2-7, with 11 bases fitting TRBD1. Germline CDR1 reads MDHEN; CDR2 reads SYDVKM. The ends lost 5 bases at V and 3 bases at J; junction bases unmatched: 3. The CDR3 spans 14 residues. This chain's CDR3 is CASSVGTGGYEQYF. The DNA for the CDR3 is TGTGCCAGCAGTGTAGGGACAGGGGGCTACGAGCAGTACTTC.

This rearrangement joins TRBV6-5 to TRBJ2-7, with 8 bases matching TRBD2. CDR3 size: 14 residues. Germline V gene data show CDR1 as MNHEY and CDR2 as SVGAGI. V was clipped by 6 bases and J by 4 bases; unmatched bases: 8. The CDR3, as DNA: TGTGCCAGCAGATTTCGCGGGGGGCCGTACGAGCAGTACTTC. Protein sequence: CASRFRGGPYEQYF.

V gene TRBV19 combines with J gene TRBJ2-1; 8 nucleotides align to TRBD1. This CDR3 contains 14 residues. Germline loops: CDR1 LNHDA, CDR2 SQIVND (reference sequence). V trimming: 6 bases; J trimming: 2 bases; junction bases outside the gene matches: 3. CDR3 sequence (DNA): TGTGCCAGTAGGGACAGGGTTACCTACAATGAGCAGTTCTTC. As protein: CASRDRVTYNEQFF.

V usage is TRBV28 and J usage is TRBJ2-2, with D unresolved. Germline CDR1 and CDR2: MDHEN and SYDVKM. Trimming stripped 10 bases from V and 1 base from J, with 7 bases between. CDR3 length equals 12 residues. CDR3 DNA: TGTGCCACCCACAGGAACACCGGGGAGCTGTTTTTT. As protein: CATHRNTGELFF.

This chain uses TRBV18 with TRBJ2-2, with D tentatively TRBD2 (6 bases). Germline CDR1 KGHSH, CDR2 LQKENI. V dropped 1 base and J dropped 4 bases, with 7 bases sitting between them. This CDR3 has 14 residues. The CDR3 sequence: CASSPLGGTGELFF. CDR3 sequence (DNA): TGTGCCAGCTCACCACTCGGGGGCACCGGGGAGCTGTTTTTT.

This clone showed up just a few times. V is TRBV5-1 and J is TRBJ1-3; D possibly corresponds to TRBD1 (6 bases). The V gene lost 0 bases and the J gene lost 0 bases, with 13 bases spanning the gap. The length of the CDR3 is 17 residues. CDR1 is SGHRS, CDR2 YFSETQ, per germline. CDR3 loop: CASSLDSRTASGNTIYF. CDR3 DNA sequence: TGCGCCAGCAGCTTGGATAGCCGGACAGCCTCTGGAAACACCATATATTTT.

The chain has TRBV4-1 and TRBJ2-3; D is possibly TRBD1 (6 bases). This CDR3 has 18 amino acids. Trimming pared 0 bases from V and 1 base from J, leaving 17 bases between. Germline V gene data show CDR1 as MGHRA and CDR2 as YSYEKL. This CDR3 is CASSQEGHLKMGTDTQYF. The CDR3 coding sequence is TGCGCCAGCAGCCAAGAGGGACACCTTAAAATGGGCACAGATACGCAGTATTTT.

CDR3 nucleotides: TGTGCCAGCAGCGTATCGACAGACCTGAACACTGAAGCTTTCTTT. This translates into CASSVSTDLNTEAFF. V is TRBV9 and J is TRBJ1-1, with D possibly being TRBD1 (5 bases). The CDR3 contains 15 residues. V lost 1 base to trimming and J lost 0 bases, with 10 bases between them. Germline V gene sequence: CDR1 SGDLS, CDR2 YYNGEE.

The chain is built from TRBV6-5 and TRBJ1-2, with TRBD1 matching over 9 bases. This CDR3 spans 13 amino acids. Germline lookup yields CDR1 MNHEY and CDR2 SVGAGI. Trimming took 8 bases from V and 8 from J; bases not matched to a gene: 9. The CDR3: CASATGGLRGYTF. The CDR3 nucleotides are TGTGCCAGCGCGACAGGGGGATTACGCGGCTACACCTTC.

The CDR3 nucleotides are TGTGCCACTCTCGGGAGGGACCAAGAGACCCAGTACTTC. Encoded protein: CATLGRDQETQYF. The chain uses TRBV6-1 and TRBJ2-5, with 8 bases identical to TRBD2. The CDR3 is 13 amino acids. The V gene's germline CDR1 is MNHNS and CDR2 SASEGT. V gave up 10 bases and J gave up 0 bases; unmatched junction bases: 4.

The chain combines TRBV11-2 with TRBJ1-2, with no clear D. V was trimmed by 3 bases and J by 6 bases, leaving 11 bases between them. Germline CDR1 is SGHAT and CDR2 is FQNNGV. The CDR3 contains 13 residues. CDR3 nucleotides: TGTGCCAGCAGCTTTACCAGGTTTAATGGCTACACCTTC. This translates into CASSFTRFNGYTF.

The chain uses TRBV6-4 and TRBJ2-1; 11 bases are a match to TRBD2. The germline V gene has CDR1 MRHNA and CDR2 SNTAGT. V lost 5 bases, J lost 5 bases, and 5 bases stayed unmatched. This CDR3 has 15 amino acids. CDR3 bases: TGTGCCAGCAGTTTGACTAGCGGGGAACACAATGAGCAGTTCTTC. This encodes CASSLTSGEHNEQFF.

The chain employs TRBV11-2 and TRBJ2-7; D is perhaps TRBD2 (6 bases). This CDR3 has 15 amino acids. From germline, CDR1 is SGHAT and CDR2 FQNNGV. With 2 bases removed from V and 3 bases from J, the gap between germline ends came to 14 bases. The CDR3 loop reads CASSLSGGGYYEQYF. In DNA, the CDR3 is TGTGCCAGCAGCTTATCTGGCGGAGGGTACTACGAGCAGTACTTC.